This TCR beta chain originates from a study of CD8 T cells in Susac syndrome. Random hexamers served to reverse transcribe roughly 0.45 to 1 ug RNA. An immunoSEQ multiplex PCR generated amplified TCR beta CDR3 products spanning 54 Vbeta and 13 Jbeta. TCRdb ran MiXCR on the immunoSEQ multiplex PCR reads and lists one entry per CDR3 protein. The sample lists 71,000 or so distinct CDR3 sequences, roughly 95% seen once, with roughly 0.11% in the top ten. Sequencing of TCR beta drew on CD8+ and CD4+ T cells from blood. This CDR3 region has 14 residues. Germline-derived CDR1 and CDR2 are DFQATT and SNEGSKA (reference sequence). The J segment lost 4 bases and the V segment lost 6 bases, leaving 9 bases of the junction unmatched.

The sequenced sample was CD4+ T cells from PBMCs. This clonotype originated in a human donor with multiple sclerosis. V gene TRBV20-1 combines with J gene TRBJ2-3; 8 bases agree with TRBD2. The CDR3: CSAPVGGAPDTQYF. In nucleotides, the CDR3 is TGCAGTGCCCCCGTCGGGGGGGCCCCAGATACGCAGTATTTT.